Listed here are 23 T cell receptor beta chains from one sample, sequenced in a study of T cells after posttransplantation cyclophosphamide. Sequencing used immunoSEQ multiplex PCR; TCRdb keeps in-frame clones, though not all of them. The data show 20,000 to 25,000 clones, more than 80% seen once. Sampled 1 year posttransplant, controls received myeloablative marrow transplants, methotrexate and a calcineurin inhibitor. The sample was PBMCs, taken less than 400 days after allogeneic stem cell transplant with calcineurin inhibitor and methotrexate. The source of these receptors is a female patient in her 30s who received an allogeneic stem cell transplant from an unrelated donor, was CMV-positive, and had acute and chronic GVHD. The graft donor may have contributed some T cells.

V and J are TRBV4-1 and TRBJ2-2; D is ambiguous. V lost 1 base and J lost 6, with 6 bases in between. Germline V gives CDR1 MGHRA, CDR2 YSYEKL. The CDR3 consists of 13 residues. CDR3 nucleotide sequence: TGCGCCAGCAGCCAAGGAGAGGCCGGGGAGCTGTTTTTT. Translating gives CASSQGEAGELFF.

The chain combines TRBV5-1 with TRBJ1-1; 9 bases agree with TRBD1. V lost 4 bases, J lost 9 bases, and 10 bases stayed unmatched. Germline CDR1 reads SGHRS; CDR2 reads YFSETQ. The CDR3 covers 14 residues. CDR3: CASSPTGGANQAFF. DNA of the CDR3: TGCGCCAGCAGCCCAACAGGGGGCGCGAACCAAGCTTTCTTT.

The chain combines TRBV18 with TRBJ1-1, with D possibly TRBD1 on 5 matching bases. The length of the CDR3 is 14 residues. In germline, CDR1 is KGHSH, CDR2 LQKENI. V was cut by 2 bases and J by 1 base, with 8 bases left in between. In DNA form, the CDR3 reads TGTGCCAGCTCACCAAGGCAGGGGAACACTGAAGCTTTCTTT. Encoded protein: CASSPRQGNTEAFF.

This rearrangement joins TRBV5-1 to TRBJ2-5; D is perhaps TRBD1 (6 bases). Germline CDR1 is SGHRS and CDR2 is YFSETQ. V gave up 3 bases and J gave up 3 bases, with 15 bases separating them. The CDR3 runs 15 residues. CDR3 region: CASSSSRRGKETQYF. The CDR3 DNA sequence: TGCGCCAGCAGCTCCTCAAGAAGGGGGAAAGAGACCCAGTACTTC.

The J gene is TRBJ1-6, the V gene TRBV9; a weak D match, TRBD1 (5 bases). In germline, CDR1 is SGDLS, CDR2 YYNGEE. Trimming cost V 3 bases and J 0 bases, with 16 bases left between them. This CDR3 contains 18 residues. CDR3 region: CASSAQGHLNSYNSPLHF. In nucleotides, the CDR3 is TGTGCCAGCAGCGCCCAAGGACACCTTAACTCCTATAATTCACCCCTCCACTTT.

The chain recombines TRBV19 with TRBJ2-2; 8 bases map to TRBD2. The germline V gene has CDR1 LNHDA and CDR2 SQIVND (reference sequence). The CDR3 consists of 16 residues. After removal of 4 bases from V and 0 bases from J, the junction contained 4 bases not matched to a gene. The CDR3 DNA follows: TGTGCCAGTAGTACCCTAGCGGGCACGAACACCGGGGAGCTGTTTTTT. Translated, it gives CASSTLAGTNTGELFF.

The rearrangement uses TRBV29-1 and TRBJ1-1; D call uncertain. Between the trimmed V and J ends, which lost 1 base and 7 bases, there was a span of 22 bases. The CDR3 is 16 residues long. Germline CDR1 SQVTM, CDR2 ANQGSEA. The CDR3 sequence: CSVEVGLGWRAVEAFF. CDR3 bases: TGCAGCGTTGAAGTCGGGTTGGGTTGGAGGGCTGTTGAAGCTTTCTTT.

The CDR3 sequence is CASSLSPGARGNEQFF. CDR3 DNA: TGTGCCAGCAGTTTATCACCGGGAGCAAGGGGCAATGAGCAGTTCTTC. The rearrangement joins TRBV27 to TRBJ2-1, with D possibly TRBD2 on 6 matching bases. Trimming pared 0 bases from V and 6 bases from J, leaving 15 bases between. In germline, CDR1 is MNHEY, CDR2 SMNVEV (reference sequence). The CDR3 loop spans 16 amino acids.

This clone was observed once. The chain joins TRBV6-5 to TRBJ1-4; tentatively, D is TRBD1 (5 bases). This CDR3 is 13 amino acids long. Trimming removed 5 bases from V and 8 bases from J, with 12 bases in between. Looked up from germline, CDR1 is MNHEY and CDR2 is SVGAGI. CDR3 DNA: TGTGCCAGCAGTGAAGGCGGGGGGGAAAAACTGTTTTTT. Encoded protein: CASSEGGGEKLFF.

CDR3 bases: TGTGCCAGCAGCTTTAGCGGGAGTGACACAGATACGCAGTATTTT. The encoded protein is CASSFSGSDTDTQYF. This chain uses TRBV9 with TRBJ2-3; 9 bases fit TRBD2. The germline V gene has CDR1 SGDLS and CDR2 YYNGEE. V dropped 4 bases and J dropped 2; count of bases not matched to a gene: 5. The CDR3 is made up of 15 amino acids.

The genes are TRBV5-1 and TRBJ1-2; 9 bases align to TRBD1. There are 14 residues in the CDR3. The V gene's germline CDR1 is SGHRS and CDR2 YFSETQ. Germline trimming cut 4 bases from V and 5 bases from J; bases unmatched to any gene: 6. The CDR3 region is CASSRGQGGYGYTF. DNA of the CDR3: TGCGCCAGCAGCCGGGGACAGGGTGGATATGGCTACACCTTC.

The V gene is TRBV12-2, the J gene TRBJ1-5; the table's D call, TRBD1, was not checked against the DNA. TRBV12-2 is a pseudogene locus. The CDR3 totals 18 residues. CDR3 protein: CASRPETGNPSSNQPQHF. The DNA of the CDR3 is TGTGCAAGTCGCCCTGAGACAGGAAATCCCTCCAGCAATCAGCCCCAGCATTTT.

The chain is built from TRBV27 and TRBJ2-1, with 12 bases matching TRBD2. Looked up from germline, CDR1 is MNHEY and CDR2 is SMNVEV (reference sequence). The CDR3 contains 19 residues. V gave up 5 bases and J gave up 7 bases; unmatched junction bases: 18. Here the CDR3 reads CASSPRSWLAGGPGNEQFF. DNA for the CDR3: TGTGCCAGCAGTCCCCGTTCGTGGCTAGCGGGAGGGCCGGGTAATGAGCAGTTCTTC.

The chain recombines TRBV10-3 with TRBJ2-5; tentative D call: TRBD2 (7 bases). V was clipped by 8 bases and J by 1 base, with 14 bases between them. This CDR3 spans 14 amino acids. CDR1 is ENHRY, CDR2 SYGVKD, per germline. CDR3 sequence: CAIQKGEGQETQYF. CDR3 nucleotide sequence: TGTGCCATCCAAAAGGGGGAGGGCCAAGAGACCCAGTACTTC.

This sequence joins TRBV7-9 and TRBJ2-1; the match to TRBD1 covers 9 bases. The CDR3 is made up of 15 amino acids. In germline, CDR1 is SEHNR, CDR2 FQNEAQ (reference sequence). With V trimmed by 5 bases and J by 5 bases, 7 bases remained unmatched. In DNA form, the CDR3 reads TGTGCCAGCAGCCGTCGGACAGGGGTGGACAATGAGCAGTTCTTC. Translation: CASSRRTGVDNEQFF.

The chain carries TRBV30 and TRBJ2-1; TRBD2 aligns across 10 bases. CDR1 GTSNPN and CDR2 SVGIG come from the germline V gene (reference sequence). After removal of 1 base from V and 0 bases from J, the junction contained 3 bases not matched to a gene. The CDR3 is made up of 16 amino acids. Written as DNA, the CDR3 is TGTGCCTGGAGTGGGACTAGCGGAAGCTCCTACAATGAGCAGTTCTTC. Translation gives CAWSGTSGSSYNEQFF.

The chain recombines TRBV27 with TRBJ1-6; 9 positions match TRBD1. The germline V gene has CDR1 MNHEY and CDR2 SMNVEV (reference sequence). After removal of 4 bases from V and 7 bases from J, the junction contained 2 bases not matched to a gene. This CDR3 has 14 amino acids. In DNA form, the CDR3 reads TGTGCCAGCAGTTCGACAGGGGGGAATTCACCCCTCCACTTT. It is translated as CASSSTGGNSPLHF.

This rearrangement joins TRBV7-9 to TRBJ2-1; 9 bases fit TRBD2. This CDR3 is built from 15 residues. Germline trimming cut 1 base from V and 8 bases from J; bases unmatched to any gene: 6. Germline loops: CDR1 SEHNR, CDR2 FQNEAQ (reference sequence). The CDR3 loop is CASSLVAGAIDEQFF. The CDR3, as DNA: TGTGCCAGCAGCTTAGTAGCGGGAGCGATCGATGAGCAGTTCTTC.

This clone has only one observation. The chain is built from TRBV9 and TRBJ2-1, with a weak D call TRBD1 (5 bases). V was trimmed by 0 bases and J by 9 bases, leaving 13 bases between them. CDR1 is SGDLS and CDR2 is YYNGEE in the germline V gene. The CDR3 is made up of 14 amino acids. The CDR3, as DNA: TGTGCCAGCAGCGTAGCATGGAGTGACAGTGAGCAGTTCTTC. Its protein is CASSVAWSDSEQFF.

This chain joins TRBV18 and TRBJ1-1; D call uncertain. The CDR3 spans 13 residues. V gave up 7 bases and J gave up 1 base, with 10 bases separating them. Germline-derived CDR1 and CDR2 are KGHSH and LQKENI. The CDR3 DNA sequence: TGTGCCAGCTTTGAAATAGAGAACACTGAAGCTTTCTTT. This codes for CASFEIENTEAFF.

The chain recombines TRBV5-1 with TRBJ2-1; TRBD1 aligns across 10 bases. Germline V gene lookup returns CDR1 SGHRS and CDR2 YFSETQ. Losses at the gene ends were 5 bases for V and 4 bases for J; bases not matched to a gene: 21. The CDR3 loop spans 20 amino acids. CDR3 residues: CASSSPGQGTQRELYNEQFF. The CDR3 DNA sequence: TGCGCCAGCAGTTCCCCGGGACAGGGGACCCAGCGGGAGCTGTACAATGAGCAGTTCTTC. The whole variable domain, remainder taken from reference TRBV5-1 and TRBJ2-1, is KAGVTQTPRYLIKTRGQQVTLSCSPISGHRSVSWYQQTPGQGLQFLFEYFSETQRNKGNFPGRFSGRQFSNSRSEMNVSTLELGDSALYLCASSSPGQGTQRELYNEQFFGPGTRLTVL.

This chain connects TRBV2 to TRBJ2-1, with 9 bases identical to TRBD2. Germline V CDR1 and CDR2: SNHLY, FYNNEI. Trimming cost V 7 bases and J 9 bases; bases outside gene matches: 7. The CDR3 spans 13 residues. This CDR3 reads CASIPGLASEQFF. The CDR3 bases are TGTGCCAGCATTCCGGGACTAGCAAGTGAGCAGTTCTTC.

The V call is TRBV5-1, the J call TRBJ2-1; TRBD1 might be the D (6 bases). Germline CDR1 SGHRS, CDR2 YFSETQ. The CDR3 has 15 residues. Trimming took 5 bases from V and 0 from J, leaving 12 bases between them. This CDR3 reads CASRDRGNSYNEQFF. CDR3 in DNA: TGCGCCAGCAGAGATAGGGGGAACTCCTACAATGAGCAGTTCTTC.